This T cell receptor beta chain was obtained from a study of regulatory T cells in long-lasting Graves disease. The time point: persistent/refractory GD, antithyroid drugs over 5 years with positive TRAb. Generation of the TCR library employed RNA extracted from PBMCs. Per American Thyroid Association guidelines, Graves' disease was diagnosed. This clonotype has just a few counts. Arm-PCR with iRepertoire HTBI primers amplified the CDR3 regions for these TCR beta libraries. Per the study methods: Among the samples, 62 TRBV and some 15 TRBJ segments were identified. TCRdb itself ran the multiplex PCR reads through MiXCR, one entry per CDR3 protein. Clone size and V and J calls follow TCRdb, not the original study. The sample has fewer than 600,000 distinct CDR3 sequences; roughly 23% are singletons. The V gene's germline CDR1 is SGHTA and CDR2 FQGNSA. The CDR3 contains 13 residues. V lost 5 bases and J lost 3, with 10 bases in between.

The V and J genes are TRBV7-2 and TRBJ1-1; D perhaps matches TRBD1 (5 bases). The specimen comprised peripheral blood mononuclear cells (PBMCs), sampled when the disease was refractory, from a patient treated with antithyroid drugs. The TCR comes from a female donor with Graves disease. DNA of the CDR3: TGTGCCAGCAGCCAACAGGCGGACACTGAAGCTTTCTTT. Protein sequence: CASSQQADTEAFF.